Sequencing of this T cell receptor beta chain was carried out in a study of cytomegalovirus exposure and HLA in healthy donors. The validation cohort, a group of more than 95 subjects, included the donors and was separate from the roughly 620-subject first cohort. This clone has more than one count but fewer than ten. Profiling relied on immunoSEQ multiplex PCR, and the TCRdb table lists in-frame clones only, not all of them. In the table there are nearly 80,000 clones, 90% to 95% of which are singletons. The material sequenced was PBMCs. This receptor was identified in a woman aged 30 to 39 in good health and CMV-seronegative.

The CDR3 DNA reads as TGTGCCAGCAGCTTAGTAACGGGGGGCGCGACTGGCTACACCTTC. This sequence encodes CASSLVTGGATGYTF. The rearrangement uses TRBV7-9 and TRBJ1-2; TRBD1 might be the D (6 bases). The CDR3 contains 15 residues. Germline V CDR1 and CDR2: SEHNR, FQNEAQ (reference sequence). The ends were cut back, 1 base at V and 7 bases at J, with 16 bases in the middle.